One and the same sample provided the 30 T cell receptor beta chains below, sequenced in a study of T cells expressing NK-cell markers. TCRdb re-analyzed the 5' RACE reads; it lists each CDR3 protein once, without DNA. The sample holds about 460,000 distinct CDR3 sequences. Sample: blood T cells: a sorted CD56 or NKG2C T cell subset, CD4+ or CD8+ T cells, or bulk PBMC T cells (not recorded which). All receptors come from a woman aged 45-65 years in good health.

The chain employs TRBV20-1 and TRBJ2-7; there is no DNA to check the TCRdb D call of TRBD1. The CDR3 sequence is 14 residues long. Germline V gene lookup returns CDR1 DFQATT and CDR2 SNEGSKA (reference sequence). CDR3 protein: CSASGTRSPYEQYF.

CDR3 loop: CASSVRTSDVEQFF. The chain is built from TRBV6-1 and TRBJ2-1; checking the TCRdb D call of TRBD2 is not possible without DNA. Per the germline V gene, CDR1 is MNHNS and CDR2 is SASEGT. There are 14 residues in the CDR3.

The chain carries TRBV7-9 and TRBJ1-5; there is no DNA to check the TCRdb D call of TRBD1. The germline V gene has CDR1 SEHNR and CDR2 FQNEAQ (reference sequence). This CDR3 has 15 amino acids. CDR3: CASSSQGQGNQPQHF. The variable domain in full, with the rest retrieved from reference TRBV7-9 and TRBJ1-5, is DTGVSQNPRHKITKRGQNVTFRCDPISEHNRLYWYRQTLGQGPEFLTYFQNEAQLEKSRLLSDRFSAERPKGSFSTLEIQRTEQGDSAMYLCASSSQGQGNQPQHFGDGTRLSIL.

The chain is built from TRBV6-5 and TRBJ2-7; TCRdb selects TRBD2, and the lack of DNA leaves this call unchecked. This CDR3 spans 16 amino acids. Germline CDR1 and CDR2: MNHEY and SVGAGI. CDR3 loop: CASSYLVAGVAYEQYF.

V gene TRBV20-1 combines with J gene TRBJ2-7; checking the TCRdb D call of TRBD2 is not possible without DNA. This CDR3 is built from 13 residues. The germline V gene encodes CDR1 DFQATT and CDR2 SNEGSKA (reference sequence). The CDR3 loop is CSAAGTIPHEQYF.

The CDR3 sequence is CAIGGSGSIYEQYF. This chain connects TRBV10-3 to TRBJ2-7; checking the TCRdb D call of TRBD2 is not possible without DNA. Germline values: CDR1 ENHRY, CDR2 SYGVKD. The CDR3 is 14 amino acids.

The rearrangement joins TRBV4-2 to TRBJ2-7; with no DNA, the TCRdb D assignment of TRBD2 cannot be verified. The germline gives CDR1 LGHNA, CDR2 YNFKEQ. The CDR3 is 14 residues long. Here the CDR3 reads CASSQERADYEQYF.

The chain joins TRBV4-1 to TRBJ1-1; checking the TCRdb D call of TRBD1 is not possible without DNA. CDR1 and CDR2 from the germline V gene are MGHRA and YSYEKL. This CDR3 has 14 residues. The CDR3 reads CASSHLGGNTEAFF.

The gene calls are TRBV7-2 and TRBJ2-3. This CDR3 has 14 residues. Germline values: CDR1 SGHTA, CDR2 FQGNSA. CDR3 amino acids: CASSPGISRDTQYF.

The chain employs TRBV4-1 and TRBJ2-1; without DNA, the TCRdb call of TRBD2 cannot be checked. Germline CDR1 MGHRA, CDR2 YSYEKL. This CDR3 spans 16 amino acids. CDR3: CASSQASGKTYNEQFF.

V is TRBV5-1 and J is TRBJ2-1; lacking DNA, the TRBD2 call made by TCRdb goes unchecked. The CDR3 runs 17 residues. The V gene's germline CDR1 is SGHRS and CDR2 YFSETQ. CDR3 in amino acids: CASSTGLAGGPGVEQFF.

The chain carries TRBV12-3 or TRBV12-4 and TRBJ2-5; the D call from TCRdb, TRBD1, cannot be confirmed without DNA. CDR3 length: 13 residues. The chain's CDR3 is CASSDRGLETQYF.

This rearrangement joins TRBV7-9 to TRBJ2-1; the D call of TRBD1 rests on TCRdb alone, since no DNA is present to check it. Germline CDR1 reads SEHNR; CDR2 reads FQNEAQ (reference sequence). The CDR3 covers 23 residues. CDR3 region: CASSQFIWHRGSSGPSSYNEQFF.

The chain carries TRBV6-5 and TRBJ1-2; TCRdb picks TRBD1, but there is no DNA to check that call. The CDR3 covers 12 residues. The germline V gene encodes CDR1 MNHEY and CDR2 SVGAGI. CDR3 sequence: CASRQGAEGYTF.

The V gene is TRBV7-9, the J gene TRBJ2-2; no DNA is available, so the TRBD2 call from TCRdb remains unchecked. CDR1 and CDR2 (germline): SEHNR, FQNEAQ (reference sequence). This CDR3 contains 16 residues. This CDR3 is CASSLMGGTNTGELFF.

This rearrangement joins TRBV20-1 to TRBJ2-3; lacking DNA, the TRBD2 call made by TCRdb goes unchecked. Germline CDR1 DFQATT, CDR2 SNEGSKA (reference sequence). The CDR3 is 17 amino acids. This CDR3 reads CSARDGLAGGTTDTQYF.

The J gene is TRBJ2-5, the V gene TRBV18. The length of the CDR3 is 12 residues. Germline loops: CDR1 KGHSH, CDR2 LQKENI. CDR3 sequence reads: CASSPVRETQYF.

V gene TRBV28 combines with J gene TRBJ2-4; TCRdb's assignment of TRBD1 cannot be checked, as there is no DNA. This CDR3 has 16 amino acids. Germline CDR1 MDHEN, CDR2 SYDVKM. CDR3 protein: CASTPSGAGEKNIQYF.

CDR3 sequence reads: CASSLGFLEAQHF. The chain uses TRBV12-3 or TRBV12-4 and TRBJ1-5. The CDR3 runs 13 residues.

The V gene is TRBV7-6, the J gene TRBJ2-1; with no DNA, the TCRdb D assignment of TRBD2 cannot be verified. This CDR3 is built from 16 residues. Germline V gene data show CDR1 as SGHVS and CDR2 as FNYEAQ. This CDR3 is CASSYLAAQTYNEQFF.

The chain links TRBV12-3 or TRBV12-4 to TRBJ1-5; TCRdb picks TRBD1, but there is no DNA to check that call. The CDR3 is made up of 17 amino acids. CDR3 in amino acids: CASSRGTGGWSNQPQHF.

This sequence joins TRBV29-1 and TRBJ1-4; TCRdb gives TRBD1 as the D gene, but with no DNA this cannot be confirmed. Germline V gene data show CDR1 as SQVTM and CDR2 as ANQGSEA. The CDR3 runs 16 residues. CDR3 sequence: CSVEDPERTGRGKLFF.

The chain carries TRBV11-2 and TRBJ2-3; the TRBD2 assignment by TCRdb is unverifiable without DNA. CDR3 size: 16 residues. Germline-derived CDR1 and CDR2 are SGHAT and FQNNGV. The chain's CDR3 is CASSRLSGTSTDTQYF.

J is TRBJ2-4 and V is TRBV5-4. The CDR3 contains 14 residues. In germline, CDR1 is SGHNT, CDR2 YYREEE (reference sequence). The CDR3 sequence is CASSLRLNGDIQYF.

The genes are TRBV4-1 and TRBJ1-4. The CDR3 loop spans 15 amino acids. CDR1 is MGHRA, CDR2 YSYEKL, per germline. CDR3 sequence: CASSQGRSTNEKLFF.

The chain carries TRBV7-8 and TRBJ2-2; TCRdb returns TRBD1, unconfirmable since there is no DNA. Germline-derived CDR1 and CDR2 are SGHVS and FQNEAQ. The CDR3 totals 15 residues. This chain's CDR3 is CATSKDRGRPGELFF. Complete variable domain (other parts from reference TRBV7-8 and TRBJ2-2): GAGVSQSPRYKVAKRGQDVALRCDPISGHVSLFWYQQALGQGPEFLTYFQNEAQLDKSGLPSDRFFAERPEGSVSTLKIQRTQQEDSAVYLCATSKDRGRPGELFFGEGSRLTVL.

The chain is built from TRBV30 and TRBJ2-2. The CDR3 contains 15 residues. Germline loops: CDR1 GTSNPN, CDR2 SVGIG (reference sequence). This chain's CDR3 is CAWIEDGVQTGELFF.

The chain combines TRBV7-6 with TRBJ2-3; TCRdb reports TRBD1, a call that lacks DNA to check it against. The CDR3 is made up of 15 amino acids. Germline V gene data show CDR1 as SGHVS and CDR2 as FNYEAQ. The chain's CDR3 is CASSSVGGSADTQYF.

This chain links TRBV20-1 with TRBJ2-1; TCRdb gives TRBD1 as the D gene, but with no DNA this cannot be confirmed. Germline CDR1 and CDR2: DFQATT and SNEGSKA (reference sequence). This CDR3 region has 15 residues. This chain's CDR3 is CSAPGRGGGYNEQFF.

V is TRBV5-1 and J is TRBJ1-6; without DNA, the TCRdb call of TRBD1 cannot be checked. The germline V gene has CDR1 SGHRS and CDR2 YFSETQ. The CDR3 has 15 amino acids. Here the CDR3 reads CASSPSGYYNSPLHF.